One and the same sample provided the 15 T cell receptor beta chains below, sequenced in a study of CD8 T cells in ankylosing spondylitis. These receptors' antigens are unknown. Using its own MiXCR run on the 5' RACE reads, TCRdb lists one record per CDR3 protein. The sample records some 800,000 distinct CDR3 sequences, 10% to 15% being singletons. Study-level points and caveats: In ankylosing spondylitis blood, a motif of 7 to 9 highly homologous TCR beta variants appeared characteristic.

The sequenced sample consisted of blood, either unsorted or a sorted T cell fraction (not recorded which). These TCRs come from a male donor with ankylosing spondylitis.

This clonotype was counted a few times. J is TRBJ1-1 and V is TRBV5-1; D is unresolved. The CDR3 has 11 amino acids. Germline CDR1 SGHRS, CDR2 YFSETQ. Trimming removed 2 bases from V and 10 bases from J, with 9 bases in between. The CDR3 nucleotides are TGCGCCAGCAGCTTAGGTCCGCGAGCTTTCTTT. Its translation is CASSLGPRAFF.

This clonotype was recorded at least ten times. V gene TRBV27 combines with J gene TRBJ2-2, with D unclear. Deletions cut 5 bases from V and 5 bases from J, with 12 bases between. CDR1 and CDR2 from the germline V gene are MNHEY and SMNVEV (reference sequence). The CDR3 has 14 residues. CDR3 loop: CASSPRIVTGELFF. In DNA form, the CDR3 reads TGTGCCAGCAGTCCCCGGATAGTGACCGGGGAGCTGTTTTTT.

This clonotype showed up just a few times. The chain carries TRBV5-6 and TRBJ2-3; 8 nucleotides align to TRBD2. CDR1 is SGHDT and CDR2 is YYEEEE in the germline V gene. J gave up 0 bases and V 4 bases, and 4 bases lay outside the gene matches. The CDR3 is 15 residues long. The CDR3 is CASSRAGASTDTQYF. The CDR3 DNA is TGTGCCAGCAGCCGAGCGGGGGCTAGCACAGATACGCAGTATTTT.

The sample holds a few counts of this clonotype. CDR3 in DNA: TGTGCCAGCAGCACCGGGACAAGCTATGGCTACACCTTC. It is translated as CASSTGTSYGYTF. This chain connects TRBV12-3 or TRBV12-4 to TRBJ1-2, with a tentative D call TRBD1 (6 bases). The CDR3 spans 13 residues. Trimming pared 6 bases from V and 4 bases from J, leaving 12 bases between.

This clonotype was picked up a small number of times. V and J are TRBV7-2 and TRBJ1-2; a weak D match, TRBD1 (6 bases). V was trimmed by 5 bases and J by 5 bases, leaving 15 bases between them. This CDR3 comprises 14 residues. Germline-derived CDR1 and CDR2 are SGHTA and FQGNSA. Written as DNA, the CDR3 is TGTGCCAGCAGCGGACAGTTCGACCCATATGGCTACACCTTC. Translating gives CASSGQFDPYGYTF.

This clonotype was counted between two and nine times. The chain links TRBV5-8 to TRBJ1-3; D call uncertain. The CDR3 totals 15 residues. Germline values: CDR1 SGHTS, CDR2 YDEGEE. V lost 2 bases and J 0 bases, leaving 9 bases between the germline ends. CDR3 residues: CASSFGIHSGNTIYF. In nucleotides, the CDR3 is TGTGCCAGCAGCTTCGGGATTCACTCTGGAAACACCATATATTTT.

This clonotype came up a few times. The rearrangement links TRBV11-2 to TRBJ1-2; the D is unclear. V gave up 4 bases and J gave up 0 bases, with 12 bases separating them. The CDR3 covers 15 residues. Germline loops: CDR1 SGHAT, CDR2 FQNNGV. The CDR3 loop is CASSSYRRSNYGYTF. DNA of the CDR3: TGTGCCAGCAGCTCATACAGACGTTCTAACTATGGCTACACCTTC.

In its sample, this clonotype was seen many times. V gene TRBV20-1 combines with J gene TRBJ2-7; D is ambiguous. This CDR3 comprises 14 residues. Germline CDR1 DFQATT, CDR2 SNEGSKA (reference sequence). The V end was cut by 6 bases, the J end by 2 bases, with 17 bases between. The CDR3 nucleotides read TGCAGTGCCGTTCTAGTGAGAGGAGCCTACGAGCAGTACTTC. Its translation: CSAVLVRGAYEQYF.

This clonotype showed up many times. This rearrangement joins TRBV5-1 to TRBJ2-5; D might be TRBD1 (5 bases). This CDR3 is 14 amino acids long. Trimming took 4 bases from V and 5 from J, leaving 15 bases between them. Germline values: CDR1 SGHRS, CDR2 YFSETQ. The CDR3 reads CASSTRPGLETQYF. The CDR3 DNA follows: TGCGCCAGCAGCACAAGACCAGGGCTGGAGACCCAGTACTTC.

This clonotype has just a few counts. CDR3 nucleotide sequence: TGCAGTGCTCGAGCGACTAGCGGTTACACAGATACGCAGTATTTT. Protein sequence: CSARATSGYTDTQYF. The rearrangement links TRBV20-1 to TRBJ2-3; TRBD2 aligns across 9 bases. Unmatched junction bases numbered 8, after V lost 5 bases and J lost 2 bases. This CDR3 is 15 amino acids long. Germline V gene data show CDR1 as DFQATT and CDR2 as SNEGSKA (reference sequence).

This clonotype has ten or more counts. A read error may produce the germline difference seen at one junction end. The V gene is TRBV5-1, the J gene TRBJ2-1; TRBD1 is a possible D gene (6 bases). Germline V gives CDR1 SGHRS, CDR2 YFSETQ. The CDR3 consists of 15 residues. CDR3 amino acids: CASSLGSGAYNEQFF. In DNA, the CDR3 is TGTGCCAGCAGCTTAGGTTCAGGGGCCTACAATGAGCAGTTCTTC.

The chain employs TRBV4-3 and TRBJ2-5, with D tentatively TRBD1 (6 bases). CDR3 length equals 13 residues. The germline gives CDR1 LGHNA, CDR2 YSLEER. Trimming stripped 1 base from V and 7 bases from J, with 10 bases between. Written as DNA, the CDR3 is TGCGCCAGCAGCCAAGGACAGGAAGGGACCCAGTACTTC. It translates to CASSQGQEGTQYF.

This clonotype was seen only a few times. J is TRBJ2-3 and V is TRBV5-4, with unresolved D. With 5 bases removed from V and 2 bases from J, the gap between germline ends came to 18 bases. Germline lookup yields CDR1 SGHNT and CDR2 YYREEE (reference sequence). The CDR3 is made up of 16 amino acids. DNA for the CDR3: TGTGCCAGCAGTAAAACCTCCCAGGCCCACACAGATACGCAGTATTTT. It specifies CASSKTSQAHTDTQYF.

This clonotype has a handful of counts. This chain uses TRBV20-1 with TRBJ1-5, with D hard to call. V dropped 5 bases and J dropped 2 bases, with 10 bases sitting between them. Looked up from germline, CDR1 is DFQATT and CDR2 is SNEGSKA (reference sequence). The CDR3 has 13 amino acids. CDR3: CSASDQGNQPQHF. In nucleotides, the CDR3 is TGCAGTGCTTCGGACCAGGGCAATCAGCCCCAGCATTTT.

This clonotype was recorded many times. This chain links TRBV2 with TRBJ1-2, with 8 bases identical to TRBD1. CDR1 is SNHLY and CDR2 is FYNNEI in the germline V gene. The J segment lost 10 bases and the V segment lost 5 bases, leaving 9 bases of the junction unmatched. The CDR3 is made up of 13 amino acids. CDR3: CASSSTGAGIYTF. The CDR3 DNA reads as TGTGCCAGCAGTTCGACAGGGGCGGGAATCTACACCTTC. Full variable domain (outside the CDR3, taken from reference TRBV2 and TRBJ1-2): EPEVTQTPSHQVTQMGQEVILRCVPISNHLYFYWYRQILGQKVEFLVSFYNNEISEKSEIFDDQFSVERPDGSNFTLKIRSTKLEDSAMYFCASSSTGAGIYTFGSGTRLTVV.